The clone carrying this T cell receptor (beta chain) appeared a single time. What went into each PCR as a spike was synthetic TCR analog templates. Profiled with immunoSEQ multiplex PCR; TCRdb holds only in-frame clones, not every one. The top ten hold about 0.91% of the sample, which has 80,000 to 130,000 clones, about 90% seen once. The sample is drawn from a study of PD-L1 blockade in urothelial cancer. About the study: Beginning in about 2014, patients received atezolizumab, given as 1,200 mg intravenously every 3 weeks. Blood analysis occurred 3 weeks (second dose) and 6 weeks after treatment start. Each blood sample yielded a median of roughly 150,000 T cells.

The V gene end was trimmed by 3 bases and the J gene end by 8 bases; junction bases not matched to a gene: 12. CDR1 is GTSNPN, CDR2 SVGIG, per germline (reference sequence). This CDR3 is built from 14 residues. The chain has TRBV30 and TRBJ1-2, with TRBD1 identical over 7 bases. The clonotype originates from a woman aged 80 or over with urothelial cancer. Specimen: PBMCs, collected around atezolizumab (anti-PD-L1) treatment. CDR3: CAWRDKDRTMGYTF. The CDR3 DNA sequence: TGTGCCTGGAGGGATAAGGACAGGACTATGGGCTACACCTTC.